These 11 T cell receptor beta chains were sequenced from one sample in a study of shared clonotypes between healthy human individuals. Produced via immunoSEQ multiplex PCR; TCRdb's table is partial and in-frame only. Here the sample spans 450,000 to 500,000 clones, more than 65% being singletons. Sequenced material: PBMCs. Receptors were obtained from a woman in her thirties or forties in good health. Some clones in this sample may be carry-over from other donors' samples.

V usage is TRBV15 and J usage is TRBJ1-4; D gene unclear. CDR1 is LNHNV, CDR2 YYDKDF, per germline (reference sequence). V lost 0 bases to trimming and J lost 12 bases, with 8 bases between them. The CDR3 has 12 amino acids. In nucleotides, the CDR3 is TGTGCCACCAGCAGAGATAAGCCACAACTGTTTTTT. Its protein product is CATSRDKPQLFF.

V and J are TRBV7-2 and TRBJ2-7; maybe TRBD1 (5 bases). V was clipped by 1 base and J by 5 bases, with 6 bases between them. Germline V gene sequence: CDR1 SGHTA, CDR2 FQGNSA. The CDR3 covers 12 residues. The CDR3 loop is CASSLVGHEQYF. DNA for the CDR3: TGTGCCAGCAGCTTAGTGGGGCACGAGCAGTACTTC.

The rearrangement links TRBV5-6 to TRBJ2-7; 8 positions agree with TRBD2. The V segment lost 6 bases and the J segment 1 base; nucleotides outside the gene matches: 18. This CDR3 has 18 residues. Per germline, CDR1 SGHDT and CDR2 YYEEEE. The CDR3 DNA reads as TGTGCCAGCACCCTATTTGCCGGACGGGAGGGGGATTCCTACGAGCAGTACTTC. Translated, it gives CASTLFAGREGDSYEQYF. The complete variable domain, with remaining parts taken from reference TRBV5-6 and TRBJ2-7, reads DAGVTQSPTHLIKTRGQQVTLRCSPKSGHDTVSWYQQALGQGPQFIFQYYEEEERQRGNFPDRFSGHQFPNYSSELNVNALLLGDSALYLCASTLFAGREGDSYEQYFGPGTRLTVT.

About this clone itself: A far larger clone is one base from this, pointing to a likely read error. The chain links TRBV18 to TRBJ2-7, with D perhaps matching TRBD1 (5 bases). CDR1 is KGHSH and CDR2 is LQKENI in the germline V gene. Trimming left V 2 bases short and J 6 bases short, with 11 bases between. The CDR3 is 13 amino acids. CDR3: CASSPNTGCEQYF. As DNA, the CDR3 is TGTGCCAGCTCACCAAACACAGGCTGCGAGCAGTACTTC. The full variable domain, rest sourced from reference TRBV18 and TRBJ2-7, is NAGVMQNPRHLVRRRGQEARLRCSPMKGHSHVYWYRQLPEEGLKFMVYLQKENIIDESGMPKERFSAEFPKEGPSILRIQQVVRGDSAAYFCASSPNTGCEQYFGPGTRLTVT.

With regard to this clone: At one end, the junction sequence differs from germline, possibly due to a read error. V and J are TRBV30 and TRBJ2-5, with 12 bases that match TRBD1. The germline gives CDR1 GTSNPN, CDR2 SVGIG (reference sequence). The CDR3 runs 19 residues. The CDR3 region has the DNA TGTGCCTGGGGTGTACTGAAAAGGGGACAGGGGGCGGGCCAAGAGACCCAGTACTTC. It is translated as CAWGVLKRGQGAGQETQYF.

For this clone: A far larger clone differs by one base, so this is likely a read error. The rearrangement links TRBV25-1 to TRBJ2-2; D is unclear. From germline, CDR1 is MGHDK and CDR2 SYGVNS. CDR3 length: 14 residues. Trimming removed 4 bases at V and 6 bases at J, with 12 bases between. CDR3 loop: CASSVSGCAGELFF. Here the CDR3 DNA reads TGTGCCAGCAGTGTATCTGGGTGTGCCGGGGAGCTGTTTTTT.

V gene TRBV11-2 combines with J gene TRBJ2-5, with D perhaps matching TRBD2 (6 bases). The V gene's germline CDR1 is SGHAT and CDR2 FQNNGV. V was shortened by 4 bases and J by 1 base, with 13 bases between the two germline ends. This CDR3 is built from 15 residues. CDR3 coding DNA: TGTGCCAGCAGCTACTCTAGCGCGGGCCAAGAGACCCAGTACTTC. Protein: CASSYSSAGQETQYF.

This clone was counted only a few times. The DNA of the CDR3 is TGTGCCAGCAGTTCCGCCGGACGGAATGAAAAACTGTTTTTT. This translates into CASSSAGRNEKLFF. This chain uses TRBV27 with TRBJ1-4; D remains unclear. CDR1 is MNHEY, CDR2 SMNVEV, per germline (reference sequence). The CDR3 sequence is 14 residues long. V lost 4 bases and J lost 5, with 11 bases in between.

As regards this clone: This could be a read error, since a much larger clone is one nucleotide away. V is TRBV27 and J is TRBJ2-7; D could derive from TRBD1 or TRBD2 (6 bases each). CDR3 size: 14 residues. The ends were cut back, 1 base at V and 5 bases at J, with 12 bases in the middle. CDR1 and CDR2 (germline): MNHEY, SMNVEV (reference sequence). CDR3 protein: CASSLYREAHEQYF. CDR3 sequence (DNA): TGTGCCAGCAGTTTATACAGGGAGGCCCACGAGCAGTACTTC.

The CDR3 region is CASSGTHSYEQYF. The CDR3 DNA reads TGTGCCAGCTCCGGGACCCATTCCTACGAGCAGTACTTC. The gene calls are TRBV7-9 and TRBJ2-7; D may be TRBD1 or TRBD2 (5 bases each). With 8 bases removed from V and 1 base from J, the gap between germline ends came to 12 bases. Germline-derived CDR1 and CDR2 are SEHNR and FQNEAQ (reference sequence). The CDR3 is 13 amino acids. Supplemented by reference TRBV7-9 and TRBJ2-7, the full variable domain reads DTGVSQNPRHKITKRGQNVTFRCDPISEHNRLYWYRQTLGQGPEFLTYFQNEAQLEKSRLLSDRFSAERPKGSFSTLEIQRTEQGDSAMYLCASSGTHSYEQYFGPGTRLTVT.

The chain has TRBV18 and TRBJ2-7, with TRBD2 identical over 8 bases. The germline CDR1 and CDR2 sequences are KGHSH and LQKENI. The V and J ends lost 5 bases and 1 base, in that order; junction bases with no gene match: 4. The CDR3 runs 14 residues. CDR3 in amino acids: CASSWTSNSYEQYF. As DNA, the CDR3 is TGTGCCAGCTCATGGACTAGCAATTCCTACGAGCAGTACTTC.